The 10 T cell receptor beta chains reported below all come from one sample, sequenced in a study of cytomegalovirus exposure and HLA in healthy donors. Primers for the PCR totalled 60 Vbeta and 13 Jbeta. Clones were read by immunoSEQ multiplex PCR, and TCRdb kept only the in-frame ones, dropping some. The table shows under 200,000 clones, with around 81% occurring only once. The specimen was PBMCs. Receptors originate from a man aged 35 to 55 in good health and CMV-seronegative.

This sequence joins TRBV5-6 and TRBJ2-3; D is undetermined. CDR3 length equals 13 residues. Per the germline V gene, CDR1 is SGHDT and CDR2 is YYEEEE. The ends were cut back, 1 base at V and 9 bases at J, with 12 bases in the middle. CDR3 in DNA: TGTGCCAGCAGCTTGCAGGAATTACGAACGCAGTATTTT. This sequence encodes CASSLQELRTQYF.

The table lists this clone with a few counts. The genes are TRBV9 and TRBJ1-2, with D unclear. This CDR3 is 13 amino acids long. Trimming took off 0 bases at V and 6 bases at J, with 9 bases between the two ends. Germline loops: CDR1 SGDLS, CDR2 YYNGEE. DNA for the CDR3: TGTGCCAGCAGCGTAGCGGAGGCGGATGGCTACACCTTC. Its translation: CASSVAEADGYTF.

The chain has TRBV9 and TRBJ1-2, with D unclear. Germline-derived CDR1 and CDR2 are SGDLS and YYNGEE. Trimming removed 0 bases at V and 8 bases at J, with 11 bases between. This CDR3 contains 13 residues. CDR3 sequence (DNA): TGTGCCAGCAGCGTAGATAACCTTAGCGGCTACACCTTC. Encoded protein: CASSVDNLSGYTF.

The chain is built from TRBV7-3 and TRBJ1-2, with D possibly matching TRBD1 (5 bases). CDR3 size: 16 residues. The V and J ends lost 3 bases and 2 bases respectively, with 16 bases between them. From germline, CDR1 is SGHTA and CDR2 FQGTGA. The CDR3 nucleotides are TGTGCCAGCAGCTTCTATCCAGGGTTCGCGAACTATGGCTACACCTTC. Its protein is CASSFYPGFANYGYTF. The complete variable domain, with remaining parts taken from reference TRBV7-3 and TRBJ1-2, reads GAGVSQTPSNKVTEKGKYVELRCDPISGHTALYWYRQSLGQGPEFLIYFQGTGAADDSGLPNDRFFAVRPEGSVSTLKIQRTERGDSAVYLCASSFYPGFANYGYTFGSGTRLTVV.

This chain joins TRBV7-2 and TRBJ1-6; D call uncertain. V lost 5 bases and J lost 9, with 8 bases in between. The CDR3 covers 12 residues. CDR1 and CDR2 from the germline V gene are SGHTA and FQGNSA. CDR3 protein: CASSASGSPLHF. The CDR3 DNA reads TGTGCCAGCAGCGCCTCAGGTTCACCCCTCCACTTT.

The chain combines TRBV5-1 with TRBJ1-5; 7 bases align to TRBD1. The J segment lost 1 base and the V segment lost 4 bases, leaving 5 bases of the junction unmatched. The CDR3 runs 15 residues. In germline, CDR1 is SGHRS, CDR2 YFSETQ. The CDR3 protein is CASSPGDSSNQPQHF. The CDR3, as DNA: TGCGCCAGCAGCCCGGGGGACAGCAGCAATCAGCCCCAGCATTTT.

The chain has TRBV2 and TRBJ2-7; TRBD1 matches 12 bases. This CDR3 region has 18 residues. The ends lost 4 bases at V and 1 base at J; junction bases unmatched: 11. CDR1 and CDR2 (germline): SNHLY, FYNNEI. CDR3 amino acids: CASSGPGQGATLSYEQYF. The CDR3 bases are TGTGCCAGCAGTGGACCGGGACAGGGGGCAACTCTTTCCTACGAGCAGTACTTC.

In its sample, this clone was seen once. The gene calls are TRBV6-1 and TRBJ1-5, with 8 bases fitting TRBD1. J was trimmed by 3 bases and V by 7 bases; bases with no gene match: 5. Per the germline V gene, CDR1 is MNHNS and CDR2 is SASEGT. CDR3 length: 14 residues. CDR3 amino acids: CASTPGGNNQPQHF. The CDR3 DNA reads TGTGCCAGCACTCCAGGGGGCAACAATCAGCCCCAGCATTTT.

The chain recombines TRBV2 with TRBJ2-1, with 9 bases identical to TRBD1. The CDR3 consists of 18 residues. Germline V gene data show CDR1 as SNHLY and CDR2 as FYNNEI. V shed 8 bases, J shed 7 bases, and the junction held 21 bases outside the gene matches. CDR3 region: CASQGQGRLYSGGNEQFF. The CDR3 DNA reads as TGTGCCAGCCAAGGACAGGGGAGGTTATACTCCGGAGGAAATGAGCAGTTCTTC.

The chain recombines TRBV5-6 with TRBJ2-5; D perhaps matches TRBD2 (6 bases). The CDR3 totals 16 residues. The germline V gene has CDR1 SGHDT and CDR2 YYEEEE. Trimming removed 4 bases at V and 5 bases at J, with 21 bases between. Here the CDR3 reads CASSLRVAGGTETQYF. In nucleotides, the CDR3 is TGTGCCAGCAGCCTGAGGGTCGCGGGCGGGACGGAGACCCAGTACTTC.